This entry is about one T cell receptor beta chain. Its antigen is as yet unknown. To make TCR beta libraries, researchers used iRepertoire HTBI primers and Arm-PCR of CDR3 regions. TCRdb processed the multiplex PCR reads anew with MiXCR; each CDR3 protein has one entry. This table has about 430,000 distinct CDR3 sequences, over 20% appearing once. V was clipped by 11 bases and J by 4 bases, with 18 bases between them. CDR1 is MNHEY, CDR2 SVGEGT, per germline. The CDR3 contains 14 residues. Indicated time point: persistent/refractory GD, antithyroid drugs over 5 years with positive TRAb. There was RNA extracted from PBMCs, and the TCR library was made from it. This record comes from a study of regulatory T cells in long-lasting Graves disease. Whole-study findings and limits: Patients with persistent disease showed a bias toward TRBV28, TRBJ1-2 and TRBJ2-5. Graves' patients with persistent disease showed TCR diversity lower than patients newly diagnosed.

The sequenced sample was peripheral blood mononuclear cells (PBMCs), obtained when the disease was refractory, from a patient treated with antithyroid drugs. This chain links TRBV6-2 or TRBV6-3 with TRBJ2-1; D is possibly TRBD2 (5 bases). The sequence was collected from a female donor with Graves disease. The CDR3 protein is CAGSQTQFYNEQFF. The CDR3 DNA reads TGTGCCGGGAGTCAGACCCAATTTTACAATGAGCAGTTCTTC.